This TCR beta chain was sequenced during a study of T cells in localized non-small cell lung cancer. Study conclusions and caveats: Heterogeneity is still possible, as just one tumor region was sequenced. The highest T cell clonality was in uninvolved adjacent lung, above tumor. Across samples, adjacent lung featured a median roughly 50 of the top 100 tumor clones. Longer survival (overall) was linked to higher T cell density in blood.

Generated by immunoSEQ multiplex PCR, the TCRdb table keeps only in-frame clones and is missing some. The sample shows roughly 3,100 clones, about 32% of them seen only once. The germline gives CDR1 KGHSH, CDR2 LQKENI. The V segment lost 3 bases and the J segment 0 bases; nucleotides outside the gene matches: 15. The CDR3 length is 19 residues. In the case of this clone: The antigen is undetermined.

This chain uses TRBV18 with TRBJ2-3; 7 bases are a match to TRBD2. The starting material was lung tumor tissue, obtained before any cancer treatment. This receptor was identified in a female donor older than 55 with stage I lung adenocarcinoma. The CDR3 loop reads CASSPIGGGGITSTDTQYF. The DNA of the CDR3 is TGTGCCAGCTCACCCATAGGCGGCGGGGGAATAACTAGCACAGATACGCAGTATTTT.